This T cell receptor (beta chain) was found in a study of blood T cell repertoires in COVID-19. Study context: Acute and convalescent COVID-19 samples came from the United States, Italy and Spain. PBMCs, B-cell-depleted T cells, or T cells were the source of the cDNA or gDNA that made up the material.

Study processing details: Amplification of reference gene primers provided the estimated nucleated cell counts. Some clones are missing from TCRdb's copy, which holds only in-frame ones; the method was immunoSEQ multiplex PCR. The DNA was the basis for D and trimming; V, J and clone size are from that table. The top ten clones hold 35% to 40% of a sample with about 150,000 clones, roughly 80% of them seen once. CDR3 length: 15 residues. V lost 2 bases and J lost 4; bases outside the gene matches: 7. CDR1 is MNHNS, CDR2 SASEGT, per germline. What was sequenced was peripheral blood. V is TRBV6-1 and J is TRBJ1-1, with 7 bases lining up with TRBD1. The receptor was derived from a human donor in a cohort sampled during active COVID-19. The chain's CDR3 is CASSEPPTGFTEAFF. CDR3 DNA: TGTGCCAGCAGTGAACCTCCGACAGGGTTCACTGAAGCTTTCTTT.